Included here is one TCR beta chain sequence, with context. Antigen specificity is unknown. 60 Vbeta and 13 Jbeta primers were used in PCR. TCRdb keeps only in-frame clones here, not all; method: immunoSEQ multiplex PCR. The table lists around 92,000 clones, more than 65% of them singletons. The data stem from a study of cytomegalovirus exposure and HLA in healthy donors. General study points: Cytomegalovirus-associated TCR beta chains were listed, numbering around 150.

The clonotype comes from a girl under 10 years old in good health and CMV-seropositive. Sequencing input: PBMCs.

CDR3 residues: CASSVAGVSTDTQYF. CDR3 coding DNA: TGTGCCAGCAGCGTAGCGGGAGTATCCACAGATACGCAGTATTTT. V gene TRBV9 combines with J gene TRBJ2-3; D may be TRBD2 (6 bases). V was clipped by 0 bases and J by 2 bases, with 10 bases between them. The CDR3 is 15 amino acids. The germline gives CDR1 SGDLS, CDR2 YYNGEE. The full variable domain, rest sourced from reference TRBV9 and TRBJ2-3, is DSGVTQTPKHLITATGQRVTLRCSPRSGDLSVYWYQQSLDQGLQFLIQYYNGEERAKGNILERFSAQQFPDLHSELNLSSLELGDSALYFCASSVAGVSTDTQYFGPGTRLTVL.